This entry lists 25 T cell receptor beta chains sequenced from one sample in a study of blood T cell repertoires in COVID-19. Clones were sequenced by immunoSEQ multiplex PCR, and TCRdb holds only the in-frame ones, with some missing. Seen here are 200,000 to 250,000 clones, approximately 90% observed once, and the top ten hold about a tenth. The material sequenced was PBMCs or T cells enriched from blood (not recorded which). Receptors originate from a man younger than 35 with acute COVID-19.

J is TRBJ2-1 and V is TRBV2; the D gene is possibly TRBD2 (6 bases). The CDR3 is 15 amino acids. V was trimmed by 6 bases and J by 8 bases, leaving 20 bases between them. Germline CDR1 is SNHLY and CDR2 is FYNNEI. The CDR3 loop is CASRVDYGIRYEQFF. The CDR3 DNA follows: TGTGCCAGCAGGGTGGACTATGGGATTCGGTATGAGCAGTTCTTC.

The J gene is TRBJ1-2, the V gene TRBV27; 7 bases align to TRBD1. V dropped 6 bases and J dropped 2; count of bases not matched to a gene: 6. Germline V gene data show CDR1 as MNHEY and CDR2 as SMNVEV (reference sequence). The CDR3 runs 14 residues. The DNA for the CDR3 is TGTGCCAGCAGCGGGACAGTTTCGAACTATGGCTACACCTTC. The encoded protein is CASSGTVSNYGYTF.

The chain has TRBV19 and TRBJ2-1; TRBD1 matches at 11 bases. Unmatched junction bases numbered 6, after V lost 5 bases and J lost 6 bases. CDR1 is LNHDA and CDR2 is SQIVND in the germline V gene (reference sequence). This CDR3 spans 15 amino acids. For the CDR3, the DNA is TGTGCCAGTAGTCAACCCGGGACAGGGGGCAATGAGCAGTTCTTC. Its protein product is CASSQPGTGGNEQFF.

V gene TRBV2 combines with J gene TRBJ1-2; no definite D call. Germline V gene lookup returns CDR1 SNHLY and CDR2 FYNNEI. CDR3 length: 12 residues. Trimming left V 4 bases short and J 4 bases short, with 7 bases between. The DNA for the CDR3 is TGTGCCAGCAGTGGCGAGTCCTATGGCTACACCTTC. The encoded protein is CASSGESYGYTF.

The chain links TRBV27 to TRBJ1-6; maybe TRBD1 (5 bases). Germline lookup yields CDR1 MNHEY and CDR2 SMNVEV (reference sequence). This CDR3 has 15 residues. Trimming removed 3 bases at V and 10 bases at J, with 16 bases between. CDR3 residues: CASSFLGHGQSPLHF. CDR3 bases: TGTGCCAGCAGTTTTCTGGGGCACGGTCAATCACCCCTCCACTTT.

The chain has TRBV11-2 and TRBJ1-2; TRBD1 matches 7 bases. V was clipped by 5 bases and J by 7 bases; unmatched bases: 13. This CDR3 spans 15 amino acids. CDR1 is SGHAT, CDR2 FQNNGV, per germline. The CDR3 DNA is TGTGCCAGCAGCCCTGGACAGGCTGATGTACCTGGCTACACCTTC. Its protein product is CASSPGQADVPGYTF.

The gene calls are TRBV6-4 and TRBJ2-2; possibly TRBD1 for D (6 bases). Germline V gives CDR1 MRHNA, CDR2 SNTAGT. V shed 0 bases and J shed 5 bases, with 10 bases lying between them. CDR3 size: 15 residues. The CDR3 reads CASSDSYRVTGELFF. The DNA for the CDR3 is TGTGCCAGCAGTGACTCTTACAGGGTTACCGGGGAGCTGTTTTTT.

The genes are TRBV28 and TRBJ1-3; D unresolved. Germline V CDR1 and CDR2: MDHEN, SYDVKM. CDR3 length: 19 residues. The V gene lost 8 bases and the J gene lost 0 bases, with 26 bases spanning the gap. CDR3 region: CASGENALFGRLSGNTIYF. DNA for the CDR3: TGTGCCAGCGGCGAAAATGCCCTATTTGGGAGGCTCTCTGGAAACACCATATATTTT.

The rearrangement joins TRBV10-1 to TRBJ1-4, with 7 nucleotides matching TRBD1. The germline gives CDR1 WNHNN, CDR2 SYGVQD (reference sequence). Losses at the gene ends were 8 bases for V and 8 bases for J; bases not matched to a gene: 8. The CDR3 has 13 amino acids. CDR3 sequence (DNA): TGCGCCAGCCTCGACAGGGATAAGGAAAAACTGTTTTTT. It yields the protein CASLDRDKEKLFF.

This sequence joins TRBV5-1 and TRBJ1-3, with D uncertain. Trimming removed 0 bases at V and 4 bases at J, with 2 bases between. The germline V gene has CDR1 SGHRS and CDR2 YFSETQ. The CDR3 spans 12 residues. This CDR3 reads CASSLAGNTIYF. In DNA form, the CDR3 reads TGCGCCAGCAGCTTGGCGGGAAACACCATATATTTT.

The chain links TRBV7-2 to TRBJ2-7; 10 bases fit TRBD2. The CDR3 extends over 15 amino acids. After removal of 5 bases from V and 2 bases from J, the junction contained 6 bases not matched to a gene. The germline V gene encodes CDR1 SGHTA and CDR2 FQGNSA. CDR3 nucleotides: TGTGCCAGCAGCCGGGGACTAGCGAATACCTACGAGCAGTACTTC. Its protein product is CASSRGLANTYEQYF.

This clone was seen only a few times. The V gene is TRBV5-1, the J gene TRBJ1-1, with D perhaps matching TRBD1 (5 bases). Trimming pared 2 bases from V and 7 bases from J, leaving 9 bases between. The germline gives CDR1 SGHRS, CDR2 YFSETQ. CDR3 length: 12 amino acids. The CDR3, as DNA: TGCGCCAGCAGCTTATTAGACAGTGAAGCTTTCTTT. This codes for CASSLLDSEAFF.

The chain has TRBV11-3 and TRBJ2-1; a possible D gene is TRBD2 (5 bases). Germline loops: CDR1 SGHNT, CDR2 YENEEA. CDR3 length: 12 amino acids. The V and J ends lost 5 bases and 9 bases respectively, with 11 bases between them. This CDR3 reads CASSNIRGEQFF. Written as DNA, the CDR3 is TGTGCCAGCAGCAATATTCGGGGTGAGCAGTTCTTC. Full variable domain (outside the CDR3, taken from reference TRBV11-3 and TRBJ2-1): EAGVVQSPRYKIIEKKQPVAFWCNPISGHNTLYWYLQNLGQGPELLIRYENEEAVDDSQLPKDRFSAERLKGVDSTLKIQPAELGDSAVYLCASSNIRGEQFFGPGTRLTVL.

This chain uses TRBV27 with TRBJ2-7, with TRBD2 identical over 8 bases. CDR1 is MNHEY and CDR2 is SMNVEV in the germline V gene (reference sequence). The CDR3 is 16 amino acids. Unmatched junction bases numbered 15, after V lost 4 bases and J lost 7 bases. The CDR3 loop is CASSSAALAGSGEQYF. CDR3 bases: TGTGCCAGCAGTTCAGCAGCATTAGCGGGATCGGGTGAGCAGTACTTC.

This clone appeared a few times. The V gene is TRBV5-1, the J gene TRBJ1-1; 8 nucleotides match TRBD1. This CDR3 has 16 residues. Trimming cost V 7 bases and J 0 bases; bases outside gene matches: 11. Germline V CDR1 and CDR2: SGHRS, YFSETQ. For the CDR3, the DNA is TGCGCCAGCCAAACCGGGACAGGTTTAATGAACACTGAAGCTTTCTTT. Translation: CASQTGTGLMNTEAFF. The full variable domain, in which reference TRBV5-1 and TRBJ1-1 provide the parts outside the CDR3, is KAGVTQTPRYLIKTRGQQVTLSCSPISGHRSVSWYQQTPGQGLQFLFEYFSETQRNKGNFPGRFSGRQFSNSRSEMNVSTLELGDSALYLCASQTGTGLMNTEAFFGQGTRLTVV.

The chain is built from TRBV5-1 and TRBJ2-1; D is possibly TRBD1 (6 bases). Germline V lookup: CDR1 SGHRS, CDR2 YFSETQ. The CDR3 sequence is 16 residues long. V lost 7 bases to trimming and J lost 6 bases, with 23 bases between them. Here the CDR3 reads CASALGAGRSFNEQFF. The CDR3 bases are TGCGCCAGCGCCTTGGGGGCGGGCAGATCTTTCAATGAGCAGTTCTTC.

The chain joins TRBV6-4 to TRBJ2-5; D possibly corresponds to TRBD1 (6 bases). CDR3 length: 15 amino acids. The germline V gene encodes CDR1 MRHNA and CDR2 SNTAGT. V lost 4 bases to trimming and J lost 5 bases, with 17 bases between them. DNA of the CDR3: TGTGCCAGCAGTGCCCTCCCAGGGGCCGCGGAGACCCAGTACTTC. Translated, it gives CASSALPGAAETQYF.

This clone was counted a single time. This CDR3 is CASSLKGGARELFF. The DNA of the CDR3 is TGTGCCAGCAGCCTTAAGGGCGGGGCCCGGGAGCTGTTTTTT. This chain uses TRBV7-9 with TRBJ2-2, with D possibly matching TRBD2 (6 bases). Germline loops: CDR1 SEHNR, CDR2 FQNEAQ (reference sequence). V lost 5 bases and J 9 bases, leaving 16 bases between the germline ends. This CDR3 has 14 residues.

The chain employs TRBV7-9 and TRBJ2-3, with 9 positions matching TRBD2. J was trimmed by 2 bases and V by 0 bases; bases with no gene match: 3. The CDR3 totals 16 residues. CDR1 is SEHNR, CDR2 FQNEAQ, per germline (reference sequence). The CDR3, as DNA: TGTGCCAGCAGCTTAGCCAGCGGGGGGATCACAGATACGCAGTATTTT. This encodes CASSLASGGITDTQYF.

V is TRBV23-1 and J is TRBJ2-7, with 11 bases lining up with TRBD1. TRBV23-1 is noted as an ORF with a role that remains uncertain. The CDR3 runs to 17 residues. V lost 0 bases and J lost 4; bases outside the gene matches: 8. CDR3 in amino acids: CASSQSGPGQGVYEQYF. The CDR3 nucleotides read TGCGCCAGCAGTCAATCCGGGCCGGGACAGGGGGTGTACGAGCAGTACTTC.

The chain combines TRBV27 with TRBJ2-1; D might be TRBD1 (5 bases). There are 15 residues in the CDR3. From germline, CDR1 is MNHEY and CDR2 SMNVEV (reference sequence). V was clipped by 2 bases and J by 9 bases, with 17 bases between them. In DNA form, the CDR3 reads TGTGCCAGCAGTTTAGCACCTTCCAATAGGGGTGAGCAGTTCTTC. It codes for CASSLAPSNRGEQFF.

The rearrangement joins TRBV6-5 to TRBJ1-2, with 7 positions matching TRBD1. Germline CDR1 and CDR2: MNHEY and SVGAGI. CDR3 length: 14 amino acids. J gave up 8 bases and V 8 bases, and 14 bases lay outside the gene matches. As DNA, the CDR3 is TGTGCCAGCGGACCGCCATGGCAGGGGGACGGCTACACCTTC. The encoded protein is CASGPPWQGDGYTF.

J is TRBJ1-2 and V is TRBV27; D unresolved. Trimming pared 5 bases from V and 5 bases from J, leaving 9 bases between. Germline V gene data show CDR1 as MNHEY and CDR2 as SMNVEV (reference sequence). CDR3 length: 12 amino acids. The CDR3 spells CASSHPGYGYTF. Here the CDR3 DNA reads TGTGCCAGCAGTCACCCAGGATATGGCTACACCTTC.

The rearrangement joins TRBV2 to TRBJ2-7, with 7 bases matching TRBD1. Germline V lookup: CDR1 SNHLY, CDR2 FYNNEI. The CDR3 length is 14 residues. The J segment lost 2 bases and the V segment lost 6 bases, leaving 7 bases of the junction unmatched. The CDR3 nucleotides read TGTGCCAGCAGCGACGACAGGGCCCCCTACGAGCAGTACTTC. It yields the protein CASSDDRAPYEQYF.

About this clone itself: Other DNA sequences in this sample translate to the same CDR3. V gene TRBV4-1 combines with J gene TRBJ2-7; possibly TRBD1 for D (6 bases). This CDR3 is built from 14 residues. Germline CDR1 and CDR2: MGHRA and YSYEKL. V lost 0 bases and J 2 bases, leaving 8 bases between the germline ends. The CDR3 coding sequence is TGCGCCAGCAGCCAAGACAGGGGAACCTACGAGCAGTACTTC. This encodes CASSQDRGTYEQYF.